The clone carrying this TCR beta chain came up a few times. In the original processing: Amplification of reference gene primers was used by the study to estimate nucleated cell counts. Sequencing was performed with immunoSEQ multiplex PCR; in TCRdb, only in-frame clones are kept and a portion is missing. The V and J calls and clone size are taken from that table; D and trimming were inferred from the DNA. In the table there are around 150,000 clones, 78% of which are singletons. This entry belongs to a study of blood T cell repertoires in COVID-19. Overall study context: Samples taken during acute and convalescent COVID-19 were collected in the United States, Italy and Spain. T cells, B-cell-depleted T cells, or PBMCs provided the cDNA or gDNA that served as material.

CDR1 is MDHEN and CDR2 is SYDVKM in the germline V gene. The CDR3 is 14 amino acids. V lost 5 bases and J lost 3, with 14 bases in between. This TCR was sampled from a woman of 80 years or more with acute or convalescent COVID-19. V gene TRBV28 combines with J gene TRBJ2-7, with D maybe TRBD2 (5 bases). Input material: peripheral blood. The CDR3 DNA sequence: TGTGCCAGCAGTCCCGCAGACTACCTCTACGAGCAGTACTTC. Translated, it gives CASSPADYLYEQYF.